This TCR beta chain was recorded in a study of CD8 T cells in ankylosing spondylitis. TCRdb recomputed calls from the 5' RACE reads with MiXCR, one row per CDR3 protein. The sample lists around 140,000 distinct CDR3 sequences, approximately 10% occurring once. Trimming removed 4 bases at V and 2 bases at J, with 10 bases between. The CDR3 is made up of 13 amino acids. CDR1 is SGHDT, CDR2 YYEEEE, per germline. Study observations and caveats: Researchers report that disease-linked clones proved CD8+ and relatively rare in peripheral blood.

There are many counts of this clonotype. Its antigen is not identified. The specimen sequenced was blood, either unsorted or a sorted T cell fraction (not recorded which). This TCR was sampled from a female donor with ankylosing spondylitis or in good health (not recorded which). This chain uses TRBV5-6 with TRBJ2-7; possibly TRBD1 for D (6 bases). CDR3 sequence: CASSRDIPYEQYF. The CDR3 nucleotides read TGTGCCAGCAGCAGGGACATTCCCTACGAGCAGTACTTC.